The clone carrying this T cell receptor beta chain was observed many times. The antigen remains undetermined. The entry originates in a study of identical twins. Study-level results: Surplus twin overlap in beta out-of-frame sequences was less pronounced.

The CDR3 extends over 14 amino acids. CDR1 and CDR2 (germline): MNHEY, SVGAGI. V dropped 4 bases and J dropped 9; count of bases not matched to a gene: 8. After template switching added a universal primer site, the resulting cDNA carried unique molecular identifiers. In TCRdb, the 5' RACE reads were re-called with MiXCR into one record per CDR3 protein. The data hold some 790,000 distinct CDR3 sequences, with 18% observed a single time. This same sample was also taken into another study, of T cells expressing NK-cell markers. That paper adds: An anti-gamma-delta TCR antibody restricted sorting to alpha-beta TCR T cells in several experiments.

This clonotype was sampled from a woman in her late teens or twenties in good health. The sequenced sample was PBMCs. V and J are TRBV6-5 and TRBJ2-5; TRBD2 matches at 10 bases. The CDR3 DNA sequence: TGTGCCAGCAGTTTTCAAGCGGGAGGGACGGCCCAGTACTTC. It encodes CASSFQAGGTAQYF.